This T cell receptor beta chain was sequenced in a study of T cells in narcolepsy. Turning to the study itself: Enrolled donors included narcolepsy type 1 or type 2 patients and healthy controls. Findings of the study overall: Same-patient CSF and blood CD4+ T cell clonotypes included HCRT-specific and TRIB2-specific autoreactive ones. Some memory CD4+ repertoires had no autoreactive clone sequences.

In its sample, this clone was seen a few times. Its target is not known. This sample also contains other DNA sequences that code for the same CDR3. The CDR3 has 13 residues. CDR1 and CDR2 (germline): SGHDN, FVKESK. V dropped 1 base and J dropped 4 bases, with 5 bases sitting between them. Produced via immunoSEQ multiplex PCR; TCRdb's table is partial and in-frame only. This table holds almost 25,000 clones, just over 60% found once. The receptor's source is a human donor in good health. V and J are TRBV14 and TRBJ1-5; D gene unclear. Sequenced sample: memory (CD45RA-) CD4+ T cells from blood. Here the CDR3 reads CASSQGPNQPQHF. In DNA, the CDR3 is TGTGCCAGCAGCCAAGGCCCAAATCAGCCCCAGCATTTT.